These T cell receptor beta chains were read from a single sample in a study of tumor-infiltrating lymphocytes in primary liver carcinoma. One entry per CDR3 protein results from TCRdb running MiXCR on the multiplex PCR reads. The sample records almost 200,000 distinct CDR3 sequences, approximately 65% being singletons. Material for sequencing was peripheral blood. The receptor set was obtained from a woman aged 60 to 75 with primary liver carcinoma and hepatitis B virus infection. Both conserved end residues are part of each CDR3. Fields, in order: J gene, D gene, clone size, V gene, CDR3 length, CDR3 DNA, CDR3 protein. The D gene is left open where the match is weak. Clone size is shown for a subset of rows, as once, few, many or a class of expanded clone.

>TRBJ2-7|TRBD1|-|TRBV6-5|17
TGTGTCAGCAGTTCCACCCCGGGGGGGACAGGGGGCTACGAGCAGTACTTC
CVSSSTPGGTGGYEQYF
>TRBJ2-6|TRBD1|-|TRBV29-1|17
TGCAGCGTTGCCGGGGACAGGGGGGCTACTGGGGCCAAGGTCCTGACTTTC
CSVAGDRGATGAKVLTF
>TRBJ1-5|-|few|TRBV12-3/TRBV12-4|15
TGTGCCAGTTTAGACGGGGGGGCAGGGTCTCAGCCCCAGCATTTT
CASLDGGAGSQPQHF
>TRBJ2-5|-|many|TRBV4-2|14
TGTGCCAGCAGCCAAGAAGGGGTCGGCGAGACCCAGTACTTC
CASSQEGVGETQYF
>TRBJ2-7|-|-|TRBV28|14
TGTGCCAGCAGTTCCGCTGCGGGCTCCTACGAGCAGTACTTC
CASSSAAGSYEQYF
>TRBJ2-7|-|many|TRBV6-6|12
TGTGCCAGCGGTGGGACTCAATACGAGCAGTACTTC
CASGGTQYEQYF
>TRBJ2-2|TRBD2|-|TRBV14|16
TGTGCCAGCAGCCGCGTCGGACTAGCGTACACCGGGGAGCCGTTTTTT
CASSRVGLAYTGEPFF
>TRBJ1-1|TRBD1|once|TRBV14|15
TGTGCCAGCAGCCACTTGGACAGGGGGTTCGCTGAAGCTTTCTTT
CASSHLDRGFAEAFF
>TRBJ2-1|TRBD2|-|TRBV7-9|17
TGTGCCAACAGCTTAGATCGGTTGGGGAGGGGTAAGAATGAGCAGTTCTTC
CANSLDRLGRGKNEQFF
>TRBJ2-2|TRBD2|many|TRBV11-2|18
TGTGCCAGCAGCAGCAGACTAGCGGGAGGGCCGGGGGCCGGGGAGCTGTTTTTT
CASSSRLAGGPGAGELFF
>TRBJ2-3|-|-|TRBV11-2|14
TGTACCAGCAGCTTATTAGCGGACTCAGATACGCAGTATTTT
CTSSLLADSDTQYF
>TRBJ2-3|-|-|TRBV7-8|13
TGTGCCAGCATCTTAGGAGTCACAGATACGCAGTATTTT
CASILGVTDTQYF
>TRBJ2-1|-|-|TRBV6-1|17
TGTGCCAGCAGTTACCTACGAGGGCATCCCCCGGGTAATGAGCACTTCTTC
CASSYLRGHPPGNEHFF
>TRBJ1-1|-|-|TRBV28|14
TGTGCCAGCAGTTCATCCGCGGCGAACACTGAAGCTTTCTTT
CASSSSAANTEAFF
>TRBJ2-7|TRBD2|-|TRBV11-2|14
TGTGCCAGCAGCAAAGGACTAGCGGGAGGCAGGCAGTACTTC
CASSKGLAGGRQYF
>TRBJ2-1|TRBD2|medium-sized|TRBV11-3|15
TGTGCCAGCAGCTTACTAGCGGGGGATTACAATGAGCAGTTCTTC
CASSLLAGDYNEQFF
>TRBJ2-5|-|-|TRBV12-3/TRBV12-4|15
TGTGCCAGCAGTCCCCGAGAGGGAGGACAAGAGACCCAGAACTTC
CASSPREGGQETQNF
>TRBJ2-5|-|many|TRBV4-2|13
TGTGCCAGCAGCCAAACGATCCAAGAGACCCAGTACTTC
CASSQTIQETQYF
>TRBJ1-1|-|-|TRBV12-3/TRBV12-4|13
TGTGCCAGCAATGACAATCAGGGCTCTGAAGCTTTCTTT
CASNDNQGSEAFF
>TRBJ1-1|TRBD1|-|TRBV11-2|14
TGTGTCAGCAGGTTAAACAGGGGAAGTACTGAAGCTTTCTTT
CVSRLNRGSTEAFF
>TRBJ2-1|-|many|TRBV12-3/TRBV12-4|14
TGTGCCAGCAGTTGGGACCCCACCTACAATGAGCAGTTCTTC
CASSWDPTYNEQFF
>TRBJ2-7|-|few|TRBV5-1|16
TGCGCCAGCAGCTTGACCCGTGGACAGATTCTTCACGAGCAGTACTTC
CASSLTRGQILHEQYF
>TRBJ2-3|-|-|TRBV7-9|15
TGTGCCAGCAGCTTAATGGCAGGGCCGGCAGATACGCAGTATTTT
CASSLMAGPADTQYF
>TRBJ1-1|-|-|TRBV5-1|12
TGCGCCAGCAGCTTGGCCGGGGAAGAAGCTTTCTTT
CASSLAGEEAFF
>TRBJ2-7|-|-|TRBV10-2|14
TGCGCCACCTCCACGCAATTAGGCTCCTACGAGCAGTACTTC
CATSTQLGSYEQYF
>TRBJ2-6|-|medium-sized|TRBV4-1|17
TGCGCCAGCAGCCAAGAGCCACAAGGCTCTGGGGCCAACGTCCTGACTTTC
CASSQEPQGSGANVLTF